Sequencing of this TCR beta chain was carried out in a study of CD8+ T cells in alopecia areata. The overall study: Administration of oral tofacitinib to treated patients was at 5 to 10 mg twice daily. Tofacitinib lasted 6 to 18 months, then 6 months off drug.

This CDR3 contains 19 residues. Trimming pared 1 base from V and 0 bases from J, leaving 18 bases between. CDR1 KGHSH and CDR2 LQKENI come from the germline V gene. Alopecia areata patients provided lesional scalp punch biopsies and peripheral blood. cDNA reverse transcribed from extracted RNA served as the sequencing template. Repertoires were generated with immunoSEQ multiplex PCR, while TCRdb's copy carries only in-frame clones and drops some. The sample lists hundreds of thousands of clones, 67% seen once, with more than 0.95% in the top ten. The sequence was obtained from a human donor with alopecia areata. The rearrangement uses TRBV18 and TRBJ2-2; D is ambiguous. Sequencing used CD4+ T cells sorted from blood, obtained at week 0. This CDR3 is CASSPRTAHGVANTGELFF. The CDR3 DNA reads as TGTGCCAGCTCACCACGTACAGCACACGGTGTCGCGAACACCGGGGAGCTGTTTTTT. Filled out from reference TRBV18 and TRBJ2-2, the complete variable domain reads NAGVMQNPRHLVRRRGQEARLRCSPMKGHSHVYWYRQLPEEGLKFMVYLQKENIIDESGMPKERFSAEFPKEGPSILRIQQVVRGDSAAYFCASSPRTAHGVANTGELFFGEGSRLTVL.